Below, 25 T cell receptor beta chains from the same sample are listed, as sequenced in a study of blood T cells in healthy people across ages. The authors ran a second PCR of 7 to 11 cycles using a sample-barcoded 5' primer and a J-beta primer mix. TCRdb reprocessed the 5' RACE reads via MiXCR and lists one record per CDR3 protein. There are about 1 million distinct CDR3 sequences in the sample; 40% to 55% occur only once, and 18% lies in the top ten. What was sequenced was blood. The receptors were gathered from a woman aged 55-75 years in good health.

The chain has TRBV15 and TRBJ2-1; the D gene is possibly TRBD2 (5 bases). The germline gives CDR1 LNHNV, CDR2 YYDKDF (reference sequence). This CDR3 has 14 residues. V shed 1 base and J shed 6 bases, with 10 bases lying between them. Here the CDR3 reads CATSRAGLPNEQFF. CDR3 sequence (DNA): TGTGCCACCAGCAGAGCTGGACTCCCCAATGAGCAGTTCTTC.

The chain uses TRBV30 and TRBJ1-3; no clear D. The germline V and J ends were trimmed by 3 bases and 0 bases, with 6 bases remaining between them. The CDR3 loop spans 13 amino acids. Germline lookup yields CDR1 GTSNPN and CDR2 SVGIG (reference sequence). Written as DNA, the CDR3 is TGTGCCTGGAGGCGGAGCTCTGGAAACACCATATATTTT. Residues: CAWRRSSGNTIYF.

The rearrangement links TRBV7-2 to TRBJ2-1, with 12 bases lining up with TRBD2. Losses at the gene ends were 3 bases for V and 6 bases for J; bases not matched to a gene: 6. The CDR3 runs 16 residues. Germline CDR1 reads SGHTA; CDR2 reads FQGNSA. CDR3 nucleotides: TGTGCCAGCAGCTTGGCTAGCGGGAGGGCCACCAATGAGCAGTTCTTC. Protein product: CASSLASGRATNEQFF.

The chain has TRBV3-1 and TRBJ1-2; D is unresolved. The CDR3 totals 14 residues. The V gene's germline CDR1 is LGHDT and CDR2 YNNKEL (reference sequence). Trimming took off 1 base at V and 8 bases at J, with 14 bases between the two ends. CDR3 DNA sequence: TGTGCCAGCAGCCAAGGGGAGGCTCTCGGAGGCTACACCTTC. This sequence encodes CASSQGEALGGYTF.

This clonotype was observed a handful of times. This chain uses TRBV21-1 with TRBJ2-7; the table gives TRBD1 as D, unverified against the DNA. TRBV21-1 is marked as a pseudogene. The CDR3 totals 17 residues. The CDR3 region is CASSNSGGGGLSYEQYF. In nucleotides, the CDR3 is TGTGCCAGCAGCAATTCGGGGGGCGGGGGTCTCTCCTACGAGCAGTACTTC.

The CDR3 nucleotides read TGCGCCAGCAGCTTGGGGACACCGAGCTCCTACAATGAGCAGTTCTTC. Its translation: CASSLGTPSSYNEQFF. The V and J genes are TRBV5-1 and TRBJ2-1; possibly TRBD1 for D (5 bases). The germline V gene encodes CDR1 SGHRS and CDR2 YFSETQ. This CDR3 spans 16 amino acids. V was pared by 0 bases and J by 0 bases, with 10 bases between.

This chain uses TRBV5-4 with TRBJ2-2; 10 nucleotides align to TRBD2. Germline-derived CDR1 and CDR2 are SGHNT and YYREEE (reference sequence). The CDR3 sequence is 16 residues long. V dropped 4 bases and J dropped 2; count of bases not matched to a gene: 5. The CDR3 protein is CASSRLAGPNTGELFF. CDR3 DNA sequence: TGTGCCAGCAGCAGACTAGCGGGTCCTAACACCGGGGAGCTGTTTTTT.

As to this clonotype: With a much larger clone just one base away, this may be a read error. V is TRBV12-3 or TRBV12-4 and J is TRBJ2-1; no definite D call. Trimming shortened V by 5 bases and J by 9 bases, and 11 bases separated the two germline ends. The CDR3 runs 12 residues. The CDR3 DNA sequence: TGTGCCAGCAGTCGGCAGAATGTTGAGCAGTTCTTC. The encoded protein is CASSRQNVEQFF.

This clonotype was picked up a small number of times. The rearrangement links TRBV28 to TRBJ2-7; D is perhaps TRBD1 or TRBD2 (5 bases each). V lost 5 bases, J lost 5 bases, and 19 bases lay in between. CDR1 and CDR2 from the germline V gene are MDHEN and SYDVKM. This CDR3 is built from 15 residues. CDR3 region: CASSNLGDLPHEQYF. The CDR3 DNA follows: TGTGCCAGCAGTAATCTAGGGGACCTACCCCACGAGCAGTACTTC.

The genes are TRBV27 and TRBJ1-4; the match to TRBD1 covers 9 bases. Trimming cost V 5 bases and J 8 bases; bases outside gene matches: 9. The CDR3 totals 15 residues. Germline V CDR1 and CDR2: MNHEY, SMNVEV (reference sequence). The DNA of the CDR3 is TGTGCCAGCAGTAGGACAGGGGCCCGAACCGAAAAACTGTTTTTT. Encoded protein: CASSRTGARTEKLFF.

Here the CDR3 DNA reads TGTGCCATCATGACCTTTGGGAGCTCCTACAATGAGCAGTTCTTC. It codes for CAIMTFGSSYNEQFF. The gene calls are TRBV10-3 and TRBJ2-1, with D maybe TRBD2 (5 bases). CDR1 is ENHRY, CDR2 SYGVKD, per germline. The CDR3 runs 15 residues. V was pared by 7 bases and J by 0 bases, with 13 bases between.

The rearrangement links TRBV20-1 to TRBJ2-3, with a possible D match to TRBD2 (5 bases). The CDR3 runs 15 residues. Deletions cut 2 bases from V and 0 bases from J, with 12 bases between. Germline CDR1 reads DFQATT; CDR2 reads SNEGSKA (reference sequence). The CDR3 spells CSARSAGTSTDTQYF. The CDR3 DNA reads as TGCAGTGCTAGATCGGCGGGCACAAGCACAGATACGCAGTATTTT.

The CDR3 loop reads CASQGLLSGEQYF. The CDR3 coding sequence is TGTGCCAGCCAAGGGCTGTTGAGTGGCGAGCAGTACTTC. The chain couples TRBV6-5 to TRBJ2-4; D gene unclear. The DNA matches TRBJ2-7 better at its end, which makes the J call doubtful. Germline-derived CDR1 and CDR2 are MNHEY and SVGAGI. This CDR3 has 13 residues.

This rearrangement joins TRBV20-1 to TRBJ1-1, with D perhaps matching TRBD1 (6 bases). The CDR3 is 15 amino acids. The germline V gene has CDR1 DFQATT and CDR2 SNEGSKA (reference sequence). V lost 4 bases, J lost 1 base, and 16 bases lay in between. CDR3 DNA: TGCAGTGCTATAATTTCGACAGGAACGAACACTGAAGCTTTCTTT. This codes for CSAIISTGTNTEAFF.

The chain carries TRBV5-1 and TRBJ1-5, with D perhaps TRBD1 (5 bases). V lost 0 bases, J lost 5 bases, and 12 bases lay in between. The germline V gene has CDR1 SGHRS and CDR2 YFSETQ. This CDR3 spans 15 amino acids. The CDR3 nucleotides are TGCGCCAGCAGCTTGGGTTGGGGGTACGATCAGCCCCAGCATTTT. Protein sequence: CASSLGWGYDQPQHF. The whole variable domain, remainder taken from reference TRBV5-1 and TRBJ1-5, is KAGVTQTPRYLIKTRGQQVTLSCSPISGHRSVSWYQQTPGQGLQFLFEYFSETQRNKGNFPGRFSGRQFSNSRSEMNVSTLELGDSALYLCASSLGWGYDQPQHFGDGTRLSIL.

This chain links TRBV14 with TRBJ2-7; tentatively, D is TRBD2 (6 bases). Trimming stripped 5 bases from V and 3 bases from J, with 11 bases between. Germline values: CDR1 SGHDN, CDR2 FVKESK. The CDR3 covers 13 residues. The CDR3 loop reads CASSVGTFYEQYF. CDR3 DNA sequence: TGTGCCAGCAGCGTCGGGACTTTCTACGAGCAGTACTTC.

The chain joins TRBV20-1 to TRBJ2-3; D is possibly TRBD1 or TRBD2 (5 bases each). This CDR3 has 14 residues. The V gene lost 5 bases and the J gene lost 1 base, with 13 bases spanning the gap. In germline, CDR1 is DFQATT, CDR2 SNEGSKA (reference sequence). Here the CDR3 reads CSALGPGRTDTQYF. The CDR3 nucleotides read TGCAGTGCTTTGGGACCCGGGCGCACAGATACGCAGTATTTT.

This clonotype has only a few counts. The chain links TRBV11-2 to TRBJ2-5; D uncertain. The germline CDR1 and CDR2 sequences are SGHAT and FQNNGV. The CDR3 covers 14 residues. The germline V and J ends were trimmed by 0 bases and 5 bases, with 10 bases remaining between them. CDR3 sequence: CASSLDLGRETQYF. The CDR3 region has the DNA TGTGCCAGCAGCTTAGATCTGGGAAGGGAGACCCAGTACTTC.

The table lists this clonotype with many counts. The V and J genes are TRBV6-2 or TRBV6-3 and TRBJ1-2; 7 nucleotides match TRBD1. Germline V gives CDR1 MNHEY, CDR2 SVGEGT. The CDR3 loop spans 14 amino acids. V shed 6 bases, J shed 4 bases, and the junction held 8 bases outside the gene matches. The CDR3 DNA sequence: TGTGCCAGCAGCCCGACAGGGATCGGCTATGGCTACACCTTC. Translating gives CASSPTGIGYGYTF.

J is TRBJ1-1 and V is TRBV6-6, with TRBD1 matching 8 bases. The junction had 7 bases not matched to a gene; V was cut back by 0 bases and J by 4 bases. CDR1 is MNHNY and CDR2 is SVGAGI in the germline V gene (reference sequence). The CDR3 has 16 amino acids. The CDR3 sequence: CASSYSRTGSGTEAFF. The CDR3 DNA follows: TGTGCCAGCAGTTACTCGAGGACAGGGAGCGGCACTGAAGCTTTCTTT.

This clonotype has only a few counts. The genes are TRBV20-1 and TRBJ2-7; weak D call: TRBD2 (5 bases). The CDR3 length is 14 residues. Germline values: CDR1 DFQATT, CDR2 SNEGSKA (reference sequence). V was shortened by 3 bases and J by 6 bases, with 18 bases between the two germline ends. Written as DNA, the CDR3 is TGCAGTGCTAGGAGTCCTACGGGGAAGGGCGAGCAGTACTTC. This gives the protein CSARSPTGKGEQYF.

This clonotype was detected ten times or more. The rearrangement links TRBV12-3 or TRBV12-4 to TRBJ2-6; 8 bases match TRBD1. The J segment lost 0 bases and the V segment lost 1 base, leaving 11 bases of the junction unmatched. The CDR3 is made up of 20 amino acids. The CDR3 loop is CASSLVLRTGIFSGANVLTF. The CDR3 DNA is TGTGCCAGCAGTTTAGTACTTCGGACAGGGATTTTCTCTGGGGCCAACGTCCTGACTTTC.

The chain is built from TRBV20-1 and TRBJ2-3; 7 bases fit TRBD1. With 2 bases clipped from V and 2 bases from J, the junction kept 10 bases outside the gene matches. This CDR3 is built from 16 residues. CDR1 is DFQATT and CDR2 is SNEGSKA in the germline V gene (reference sequence). DNA for the CDR3: TGCAGTGCTAGACCACTAAGACAGGGAGTCACAGATACGCAGTATTTT. This codes for CSARPLRQGVTDTQYF.

The genes are TRBV7-9 and TRBJ2-7; TRBD1 matches at 7 bases. Losses at the gene ends were 6 bases for V and 0 bases for J; bases not matched to a gene: 8. CDR3 length equals 15 residues. Germline-derived CDR1 and CDR2 are SEHNR and FQNEAQ (reference sequence). CDR3 in DNA: TGTGCCAGCAGACTCTCGACAGGGAGCTCCTACGAGCAGTACTTC. Residues: CASRLSTGSSYEQYF.

The CDR3 nucleotides read TGTGCCAGCAGCCCCATTCAACCTACTACCAAAAACATTCAGTACTTC. This codes for CASSPIQPTTKNIQYF. The chain recombines TRBV11-1 with TRBJ2-4, with D hard to call. CDR1 and CDR2 from the germline V gene are SGHAT and FQDESV (reference sequence). The CDR3 spans 16 residues. V lost 5 bases and J 2 bases, leaving 16 bases between the germline ends.